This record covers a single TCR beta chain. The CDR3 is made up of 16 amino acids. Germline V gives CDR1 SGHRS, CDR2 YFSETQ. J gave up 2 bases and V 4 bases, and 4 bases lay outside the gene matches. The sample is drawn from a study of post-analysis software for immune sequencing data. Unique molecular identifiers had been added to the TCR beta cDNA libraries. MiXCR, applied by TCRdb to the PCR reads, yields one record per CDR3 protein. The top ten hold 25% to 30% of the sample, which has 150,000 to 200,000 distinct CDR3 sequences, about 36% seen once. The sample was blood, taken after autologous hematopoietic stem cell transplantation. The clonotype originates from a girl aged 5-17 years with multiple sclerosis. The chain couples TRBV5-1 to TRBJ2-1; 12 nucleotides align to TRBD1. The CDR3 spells CASSGGTGGPYNEQFF. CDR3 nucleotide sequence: TGCGCCAGCAGCGGCGGGACAGGGGGCCCCTACAATGAGCAGTTCTTC.